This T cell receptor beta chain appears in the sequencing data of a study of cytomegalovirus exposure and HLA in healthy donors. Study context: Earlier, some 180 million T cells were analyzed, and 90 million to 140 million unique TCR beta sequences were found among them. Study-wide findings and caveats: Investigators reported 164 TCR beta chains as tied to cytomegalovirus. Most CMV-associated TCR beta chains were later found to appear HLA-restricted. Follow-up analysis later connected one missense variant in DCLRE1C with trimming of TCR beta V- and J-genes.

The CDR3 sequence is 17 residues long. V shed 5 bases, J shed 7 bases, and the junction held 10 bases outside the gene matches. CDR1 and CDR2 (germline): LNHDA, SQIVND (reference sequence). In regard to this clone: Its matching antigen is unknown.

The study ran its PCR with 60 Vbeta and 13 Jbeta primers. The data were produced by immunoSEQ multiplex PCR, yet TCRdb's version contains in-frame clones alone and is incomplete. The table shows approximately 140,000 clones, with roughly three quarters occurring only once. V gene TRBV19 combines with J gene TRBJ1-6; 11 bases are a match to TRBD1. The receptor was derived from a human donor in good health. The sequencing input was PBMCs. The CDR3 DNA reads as TGTGCCAGTAGTGCCTGGGCGGGGACAGGGGGAAATTCACCCCTCCACTTT. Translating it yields CASSAWAGTGGNSPLHF.